A selection of T cell receptor beta chains follows, all from one sample in a study of blood T cell repertoires in COVID-19. The method was immunoSEQ multiplex PCR; TCRdb's version includes in-frame clones alone and lacks a portion of them. The sample records 45,000 to 65,000 clones, over 85% being singletons. Sequencing was performed on peripheral blood. The receptors shown here come from a man older than 75 with active or convalescent COVID-19. The CDR3 runs from the conserved cysteine through the conserved F or W. The D gene is left open where the match is weak. Clone size is given for some rows only: seen once, a few or many times, or a class if the clone is expanded.

d_call	v_call	j_call	clone_size	cdr3_nt	cdr3_aa
TRBD1	TRBV15	TRBJ1-2	.	TGTGCCACCAGCAGAGATCTTGGGACAGGGGTAGGAGGCTACACCTTC	CATSRDLGTGVGGYTF
TRBD2	TRBV30	TRBJ2-5	.	TGTGCCTGGAGTGTCGGTTCTAGCGGGAGTTTGGGAGAGACCCAGTACTTC	CAWSVGSSGSLGETQYF
.	TRBV2	TRBJ2-7	.	TGTGCCAGCTGCTGGGCTTCCTACGAGCAGTACTTC	CASCWASYEQYF
TRBD1	TRBV28	TRBJ1-5	once	TGTGCCAGCAGTTTGGTACAGGGGGGTCAGCCCCAGCATTTT	CASSLVQGGQPQHF
.	TRBV18	TRBJ2-1	.	TGTGCCAGCTCACCCTTGATGGGCCCTTCGAATGAGCAGTTCTTC	CASSPLMGPSNEQFF
TRBD2	TRBV30	TRBJ2-2	.	TGTGCCTGGAGTGTTTCTAACCTAGCGGGTATTCCCGGGGAGCTGTTTTTT	CAWSVSNLAGIPGELFF
TRBD2	TRBV6-5	TRBJ2-7	few	TGTGCCAGCAGAATTACTAGCGGGCGAGCCTACGAGCAGTACTTC	CASRITSGRAYEQYF
TRBD1	TRBV4-3	TRBJ1-5	.	TGCGCCAGCAGCCAAGAACGACAGGGGGCCGGGCCCCAGCATTTT	CASSQERQGAGPQHF
.	TRBV12-3/TRBV12-4	TRBJ2-7	.	TGTGCCAGCATCAAACACGGGATCCACGAGCAGTACTTC	CASIKHGIHEQYF
TRBD2	TRBV19	TRBJ2-1	.	TGTGCCAGTAGTAGACTAGCGGAAAACAATGAGCAGTTCTTC	CASSRLAENNEQFF
.	TRBV30	TRBJ1-3	.	TGTGCCTGGAGCCGAGACAGGAGCTCTGGAAACACCATATATTTT	CAWSRDRSSGNTIYF
.	TRBV11-2	TRBJ2-7	.	TGTGCCACCGGGGAGCAGTACGAGCAGTACTTC	CATGEQYEQYF
TRBD2	TRBV15	TRBJ2-1	.	TGTGCCACCTCGGGGGCGGGAGGGCCCTCCTCTTACAATGAGCAGTTCTTC	CATSGAGGPSSYNEQFF
.	TRBV4-1	TRBJ1-4	.	TGCGCCAGCAGCAGCAAGTATGGAATGTCGGACAGCGCTAATGAAAAACTGTTTTTT	CASSSKYGMSDSANEKLFF
.	TRBV12-3/TRBV12-4	TRBJ2-5	.	TGTGCCAGCAGGGGGGGTCCAGAGACCCAGTACTTC	CASRGGPETQYF
.	TRBV4-3	TRBJ2-7	.	TGCGCCAGCAGCCAGGCCACCGGGACTCACTACGAGCAGTACTTC	CASSQATGTHYEQYF
.	TRBV28	TRBJ2-7	.	TGTGCCATAAATGGGGCGGGGACCTACGAGCAGTACTTC	CAINGAGTYEQYF
TRBD2	TRBV7-2	TRBJ2-1	.	TGTGCCAGCAGCCCCCAAACCCTAGCGGGGTCAGGCGGCAATGAGCAGTTCTTC	CASSPQTLAGSGGNEQFF
.	TRBV5-1	TRBJ2-2	.	TGCGCCAGCAGCTTGGGGGGCCCCGGGGAGCTGTTTTTT	CASSLGGPGELFF
TRBD1	TRBV19	TRBJ1-1	.	TGTGCCAGTAGCTCCGGGACAGCTAAATCCTGGGGCACTGAAGCTTTCTTT	CASSSGTAKSWGTEAFF
.	TRBV7-2	TRBJ2-7	.	TGTGCCAGCAGCTTAAACTTCTTAGCCTACGAGCAGTACTTC	CASSLNFLAYEQYF
.	TRBV4-3	TRBJ1-4	once	TGCGCCAGCAGCCCCGAACCCAGGGGTGCAACTAATGAAAAACTGTTTTTT	CASSPEPRGATNEKLFF
.	TRBV5-4	TRBJ2-7	.	TGTGCCAGCAGCGAAACTACCCACGAGCAGTACTTC	CASSETTHEQYF
TRBD1	TRBV5-1	TRBJ2-7	.	TGCGCCAGCAGCACGGGACAGATACGGTACGAGCAGTACTTC	CASSTGQIRYEQYF
.	TRBV19	TRBJ1-1	.	TGTGCCAGTAGTTCCCAGTCGAAGGGGCCGACTGAAGCTTTCTTT	CASSSQSKGPTEAFF
.	TRBV7-2	TRBJ1-5	.	TGTGCCAGCAGTGCTCAGCGATTCAATCAGCCCCAGCATTTT	CASSAQRFNQPQHF
.	TRBV7-2	TRBJ2-3	.	TGTGCCAGCAGCTTAGTACAAAGCACAGATACGCAGTATTTT	CASSLVQSTDTQYF
.	TRBV19	TRBJ2-7	.	TGTGCCAGTCGCGGGACAGACCTCTACGAGCAGTACTTC	CASRGTDLYEQYF
TRBD1	TRBV7-9	TRBJ1-2	.	TGTGCCAGCAGCTTAGGAGGCACAGGGGCTTCTTATGGCTACACCTTC	CASSLGGTGASYGYTF
TRBD2	TRBV7-2	TRBJ2-5	.	TGTGCCAGCAGCCTAACTAGCGGGGAGCAAGAGACCCAGTACTTC	CASSLTSGEQETQYF
TRBD1	TRBV5-1	TRBJ2-2	.	TGCGCCAGCAGCTTGTTACAGGGGGCGCCGGGGAACACCGGGGAGCTGTTTTTT	CASSLLQGAPGNTGELFF
.	TRBV28	TRBJ2-7	once	TGTGCCAGCAGTTCAGGCGCGATTCGGCACGAGCAGTACTTC	CASSSGAIRHEQYF
.	TRBV2	TRBJ1-1	.	TGTGCCAGCAGTGTTTCGTCCCTAACTGAAGCTTTCTTT	CASSVSSLTEAFF
.	TRBV10-3	TRBJ1-1	.	TGTGCCATCAGGGACAGCCCAATGAACACTGAAGCTTTCTTT	CAIRDSPMNTEAFF
.	TRBV11-2	TRBJ2-2	.	TGTGCCAGCAGCTTAAGGGGGAGGGCCGACACCGGGGAGCTGTTTTTT	CASSLRGRADTGELFF
TRBD1	TRBV19	TRBJ1-2	.	TGTGCCAGTAGGGATCAGGGGGCGTCGGGCTACACCTTC	CASRDQGASGYTF
.	TRBV7-9	TRBJ1-2	.	TGTGCCAGCAGCTTGGCAGGGCTCTATGGCTACACCTTC	CASSLAGLYGYTF
.	TRBV19	TRBJ1-2	.	TGTGCCAGTAAAGAAGGGACACAGGTTTTCTATGGCTACACCTTC	CASKEGTQVFYGYTF
TRBD2	TRBV7-2	TRBJ2-1	.	TGTGCCAGCGCTGGGACTAGCGGTTACAATGAGCAGTTCTTC	CASAGTSGYNEQFF
TRBD1	TRBV4-1	TRBJ1-6	.	TGCGCCAGCAGCCAAGTAGGGGGCCTAGGTACCGATTCACCCCTCCACTTT	CASSQVGGLGTDSPLHF
TRBD1	TRBV4-3	TRBJ2-7	.	TGCGCCAGCAGCCACGGGACAGGTCCTCGGGAGCAGTACTTC	CASSHGTGPREQYF
.	TRBV11-1	TRBJ2-7	.	TGTGCCAGCAGCTTAGATCGGACGGGAAATTCCTACGAGCAGTACTTC	CASSLDRTGNSYEQYF
.	TRBV29-1	TRBJ2-1	.	TGCAGCGTTCGTCAGGGCTCCTACAATGAGCAGTTCTTC	CSVRQGSYNEQFF
TRBD2	TRBV7-6	TRBJ2-5	.	TGTGCCAGCAGCTTAGCGCTAGCGGGGGGGCCGTGGGAGACCCAGTACTTC	CASSLALAGGPWETQYF
.	TRBV4-3	TRBJ2-7	.	TGCGCCAGCAGCCAATCAGCAACGGGAGAGACCTACGAGCAGTACTTC	CASSQSATGETYEQYF
.	TRBV6-2/TRBV6-3	TRBJ1-5	.	TGTGCCAGCAGCTTGACGGGTGGTCAGCCCCAGCATTTT	CASSLTGGQPQHF
TRBD1	TRBV10-3	TRBJ2-7	.	TGTGCCATCGGGGGGACAGGGCCTTACGAGCAGTACTTC	CAIGGTGPYEQYF
.	TRBV5-1	TRBJ1-1	once	TGCGCCAGCAGCCTCGGACAGTACACTGAAGCTTTCTTT	CASSLGQYTEAFF
TRBD2	TRBV5-1	TRBJ2-7	once	TGCGCCAGCAGCTTGTCGACGAGAACTAGCGGATCTTCCTACGAGCAGTACTTC	CASSLSTRTSGSSYEQYF
.	TRBV9	TRBJ1-1	.	TGTGCCAGCAGCGGAGACACCGTTTGGGCTTTCTTT	CASSGDTVWAFF
TRBD1	TRBV11-3	TRBJ2-7	.	TGTGCCAGCAGCTTACGGACAGGACGTGGCGAGCAGTACTTC	CASSLRTGRGEQYF
TRBD1	TRBV2	TRBJ1-1	.	TGTGCCAGCAGTCGACAGGGGGGCACTGAAGCTTTCTTT	CASSRQGGTEAFF
TRBD1	TRBV6-2/TRBV6-3	TRBJ2-2	.	TGTGCCAGCAGTTACGGACAGGTTAACACCGGGGAGCTGTTTTTT	CASSYGQVNTGELFF
.	TRBV6-5	TRBJ1-3	.	TGTGCCAGCAGCTACGTTAGCTCTGGAAACACCATATATTTT	CASSYVSSGNTIYF
TRBD2	TRBV5-4	TRBJ2-2	.	TGTGCCAGCAGCTTTAGCGGGAGAGGCACCGGGGAGCTGTTTTTT	CASSFSGRGTGELFF
TRBD2	TRBV7-2	TRBJ2-1	once	TGTGCCAGCAGCACGGGACTAGCGGGAGGTCACGGTAATGAGCAGTTCTTC	CASSTGLAGGHGNEQFF
TRBD1	TRBV19	TRBJ1-2	.	TGTGCCAGTAGTATACCGGGACAGCCCTATGGCTACACCTTC	CASSIPGQPYGYTF
TRBD1	TRBV7-8	TRBJ2-1	.	TGTGCCAGCAGCTCCCGGACAGGGACCTTAAGACCCTCAGGGTTCTTC	CASSSRTGTLRPSGFF
.	TRBV18	TRBJ2-7	.	TGTGCCAGCTCACCAACTGGCGGGGACTACGAGCAGTACTTC	CASSPTGGDYEQYF